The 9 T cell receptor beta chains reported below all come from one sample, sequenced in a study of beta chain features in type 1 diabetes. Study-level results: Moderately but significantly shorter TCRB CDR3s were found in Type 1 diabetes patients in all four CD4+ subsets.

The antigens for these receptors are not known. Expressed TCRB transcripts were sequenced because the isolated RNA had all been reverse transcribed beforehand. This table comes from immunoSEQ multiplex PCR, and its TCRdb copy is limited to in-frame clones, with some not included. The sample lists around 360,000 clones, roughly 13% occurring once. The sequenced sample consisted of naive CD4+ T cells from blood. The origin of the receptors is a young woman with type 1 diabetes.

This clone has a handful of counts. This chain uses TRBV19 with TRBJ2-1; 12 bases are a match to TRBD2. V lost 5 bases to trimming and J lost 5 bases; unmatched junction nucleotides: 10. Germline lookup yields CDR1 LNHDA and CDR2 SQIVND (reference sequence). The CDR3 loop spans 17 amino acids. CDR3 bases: TGTGCCAGTAGTCGACTAGCGGGGGCCCCCGCCGACAATGAGCAGTTCTTC. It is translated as CASSRLAGAPADNEQFF.

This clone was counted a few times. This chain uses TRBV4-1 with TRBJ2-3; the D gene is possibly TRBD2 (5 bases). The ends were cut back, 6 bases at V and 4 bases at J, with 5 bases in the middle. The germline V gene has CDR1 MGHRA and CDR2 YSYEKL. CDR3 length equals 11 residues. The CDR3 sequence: CASRDSDTQYF. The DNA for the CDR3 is TGCGCCAGCAGGGACTCAGATACGCAGTATTTT.

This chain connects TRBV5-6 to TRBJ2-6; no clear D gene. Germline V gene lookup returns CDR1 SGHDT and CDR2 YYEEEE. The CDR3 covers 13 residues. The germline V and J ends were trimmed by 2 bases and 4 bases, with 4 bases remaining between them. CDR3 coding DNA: TGTGCCAGCAGCTTACGGGGGGCCAACGTCCTGACTTTC. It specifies CASSLRGANVLTF.

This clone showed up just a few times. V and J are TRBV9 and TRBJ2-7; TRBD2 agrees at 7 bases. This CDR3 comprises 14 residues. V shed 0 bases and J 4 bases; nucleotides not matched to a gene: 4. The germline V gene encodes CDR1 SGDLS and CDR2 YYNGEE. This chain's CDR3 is CASSVGAGVYEQYF. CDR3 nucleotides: TGTGCCAGCAGCGTAGGGGCGGGGGTGTACGAGCAGTACTTC.

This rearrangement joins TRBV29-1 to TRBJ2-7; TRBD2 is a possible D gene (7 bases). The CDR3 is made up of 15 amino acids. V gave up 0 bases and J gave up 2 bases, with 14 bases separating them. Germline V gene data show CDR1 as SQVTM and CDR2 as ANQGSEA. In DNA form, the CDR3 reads TGCAGCGTTGAAGAGGGGGGCGGGGGAGCCTACGAGCAGTACTTC. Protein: CSVEEGGGGAYEQYF.

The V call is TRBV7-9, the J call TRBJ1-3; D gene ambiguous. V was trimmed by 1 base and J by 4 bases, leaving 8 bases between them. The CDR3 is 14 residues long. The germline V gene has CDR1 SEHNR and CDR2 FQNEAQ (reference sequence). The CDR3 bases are TGTGCCAGCAGCTTAGTTTCCAGAGGAAACACCATATATTTT. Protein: CASSLVSRGNTIYF.

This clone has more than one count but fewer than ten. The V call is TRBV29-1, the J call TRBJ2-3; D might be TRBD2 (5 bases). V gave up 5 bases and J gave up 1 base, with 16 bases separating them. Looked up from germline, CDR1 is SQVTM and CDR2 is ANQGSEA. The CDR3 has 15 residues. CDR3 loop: CSVSPVAGRTDTQYF. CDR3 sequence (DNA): TGCAGCGTTTCCCCGGTCGCGGGCCGCACAGATACGCAGTATTTT.

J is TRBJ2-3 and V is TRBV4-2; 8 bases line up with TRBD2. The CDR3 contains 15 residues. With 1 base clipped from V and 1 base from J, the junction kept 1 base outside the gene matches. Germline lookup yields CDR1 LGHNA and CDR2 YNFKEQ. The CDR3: CASSQAAGGTDTQYF. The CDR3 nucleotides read TGTGCCAGCAGCCAAGCAGCGGGAGGCACAGATACGCAGTATTTT.

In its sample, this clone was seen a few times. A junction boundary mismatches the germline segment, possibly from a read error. CDR3 in DNA: TGCAGTGCTCGGGACCGGGGGGACTTC. Its translation: CSARDRGDF. The V call is TRBV20-1, the J call TRBJ2-7; TRBD2 aligns across 7 bases. Germline V CDR1 and CDR2: DFQATT, SNEGSKA (reference sequence). The CDR3 is 9 amino acids.